A selection of T cell receptor beta chains follows, all from one sample in a study of blood T cell repertoires in COVID-19. The table came from immunoSEQ multiplex PCR; TCRdb's copy has only in-frame clones and leaves some out. The table includes roughly 290,000 clones, about 89% detected once. Sequencing input: PBMCs or T cells enriched from blood (not recorded which). Every receptor here comes from a woman between 40 and 50 years old who had recovered from COVID-19. CDR3s include the opening cysteine and the closing phenylalanine or tryptophan. D genes are given only for firm matches. Clone size is shown for a subset of rows, as once, few, many or a class of expanded clone.

v_call: TRBV6-5
clone_size: .
d_call: TRBD1
j_call: TRBJ1-2
cdr3_aa: CASRGTGGPRYTF
cdr3_nt: TGTGCCAGCAGGGGTACAGGGGGCCCTCGATACACCTTC

v_call: TRBV5-1
clone_size: .
d_call: .
j_call: TRBJ1-2
cdr3_aa: CASSLGGEVEGYTF
cdr3_nt: TGCGCCAGCAGCTTGGGGGGAGAGGTAGAGGGCTACACCTTC

v_call: TRBV7-9
clone_size: few
d_call: .
j_call: TRBJ1-1
cdr3_aa: CASSSAGPAFF
cdr3_nt: TGTGCCAGCAGCTCCGCAGGGCCAGCTTTCTTT

v_call: TRBV7-2
clone_size: few
d_call: .
j_call: TRBJ2-7
cdr3_aa: CASSLSAGLNYEQYF
cdr3_nt: TGTGCCAGCAGCTTATCTGCGGGGTTGAACTACGAGCAGTACTTC

v_call: TRBV5-1
clone_size: .
d_call: .
j_call: TRBJ1-3
cdr3_aa: CASSLAGGRRGNTIYF
cdr3_nt: TGCGCCAGCAGCTTGGCCGGGGGGCGCCGGGGAAACACCATATATTTT

v_call: TRBV11-3
clone_size: once
d_call: .
j_call: TRBJ2-7
cdr3_aa: CASSLVSHSYEQYF
cdr3_nt: TGTGCCAGCAGCTTAGTTAGTCACTCCTACGAGCAGTACTTC

v_call: TRBV2
clone_size: .
d_call: TRBD1
j_call: TRBJ1-5
cdr3_aa: CASSRQGKVLSNQPQHF
cdr3_nt: TGTGCCAGCAGCCGACAGGGGAAGGTACTTAGCAATCAGCCCCAGCATTTT

v_call: TRBV12-3/TRBV12-4
clone_size: .
d_call: .
j_call: TRBJ1-3
cdr3_aa: CANSVGRTIYF
cdr3_nt: TGTGCCAACTCCGTTGGTCGGACCATATATTTT

v_call: TRBV4-2
clone_size: few
d_call: .
j_call: TRBJ2-3
cdr3_aa: CASSLRRGGTTDTQYF
cdr3_nt: TGTGCCAGCAGTTTAAGGCGAGGAGGAACCACAGATACGCAGTATTTT

v_call: TRBV5-1
clone_size: once
d_call: TRBD1
j_call: TRBJ1-3
cdr3_aa: CASSGQGDGNTIYF
cdr3_nt: TGCGCCAGCAGCGGACAGGGGGACGGAAACACCATATATTTT

v_call: TRBV24-1
clone_size: .
d_call: TRBD1
j_call: TRBJ1-5
cdr3_aa: CATSEGTGADQPQHF
cdr3_nt: TGTGCCACCAGTGAGGGGACAGGGGCCGACCAGCCCCAGCATTTT

v_call: TRBV21-1
clone_size: .
d_call: .
j_call: TRBJ1-3
cdr3_aa: CASSNNGRDRRSGNTIYF
cdr3_nt: TGTGCCAGCAGCAACAACGGGCGGGACCGCAGGTCTGGAAACACCATATATTTT

v_call: TRBV18
clone_size: .
d_call: TRBD1
j_call: TRBJ2-1
cdr3_aa: CASSTRQGRSYNEQFF
cdr3_nt: TGTGCCAGCTCAACGCGACAGGGCCGCTCCTACAATGAGCAGTTCTTC

v_call: TRBV20-1
clone_size: .
d_call: TRBD1
j_call: TRBJ1-6
cdr3_aa: CSASGSGQGFNSPLHF
cdr3_nt: TGCAGTGCTAGTGGTTCGGGACAGGGTTTTAATTCACCCCTCCACTTT

v_call: TRBV7-2
clone_size: .
d_call: .
j_call: TRBJ2-3
cdr3_aa: CASSLQGGGTDTQYF
cdr3_nt: TGTGCCAGCAGCTTACAGGGGGGAGGCACAGATACGCAGTATTTT

v_call: TRBV7-8
clone_size: .
d_call: .
j_call: TRBJ1-2
cdr3_aa: CASSPGGVGGYTF
cdr3_nt: TGTGCCAGCAGCCCGGGCGGGGTCGGGGGCTACACCTTC

v_call: TRBV27
clone_size: .
d_call: .
j_call: TRBJ1-1
cdr3_aa: CASSSTSSAQGTEAFF
cdr3_nt: TGTGCCAGCAGTTCAACTTCATCGGCGCAGGGGACTGAAGCTTTCTTT

v_call: TRBV6-6
clone_size: .
d_call: .
j_call: TRBJ1-5
cdr3_aa: CASSFTGNNQPQHF
cdr3_nt: TGTGCCAGCAGCTTTACAGGGAACAATCAGCCCCAGCATTTT

v_call: TRBV9
clone_size: .
d_call: .
j_call: TRBJ1-3
cdr3_aa: CASSVAGSGGSGNTIYF
cdr3_nt: TGTGCCAGCAGCGTAGCTGGCAGCGGAGGATCTGGAAACACCATATATTTT

v_call: TRBV4-1
clone_size: .
d_call: .
j_call: TRBJ2-3
cdr3_aa: CASSQEQRRTDTQYF
cdr3_nt: TGCGCCAGCAGCCAAGAACAGCGGCGCACAGATACGCAGTATTTT

v_call: TRBV4-3
clone_size: .
d_call: TRBD1
j_call: TRBJ1-1
cdr3_aa: CASSLQTGGVTEAFF
cdr3_nt: TGCGCCAGCAGCCTCCAAACAGGGGGCGTCACTGAAGCTTTCTTT

v_call: TRBV7-3
clone_size: once
d_call: TRBD2
j_call: TRBJ2-1
cdr3_aa: CASSIQSASGRAGEQFF
cdr3_nt: TGTGCCAGCAGCATCCAATCCGCTAGCGGGAGGGCGGGTGAGCAGTTCTTC

v_call: TRBV28
clone_size: .
d_call: TRBD1
j_call: TRBJ1-5
cdr3_aa: CASSLRQGDQPQHF
cdr3_nt: TGTGCCAGCAGTTTAAGACAGGGAGATCAGCCCCAGCATTTT

v_call: TRBV19
clone_size: .
d_call: .
j_call: TRBJ2-6
cdr3_aa: CASSETSSSSGANVLTF
cdr3_nt: TGTGCCAGTAGTGAAACATCTAGCTCCTCTGGGGCCAACGTCCTGACTTTC

v_call: TRBV6-1
clone_size: .
d_call: .
j_call: TRBJ1-2
cdr3_aa: CASSELNYMGYTF
cdr3_nt: TGTGCCAGCAGTGAACTAAATTATATGGGCTACACCTTC

v_call: TRBV10-1
clone_size: .
d_call: TRBD1
j_call: TRBJ1-1
cdr3_aa: CASRGQGNTEAFF
cdr3_nt: TGCGCCAGCAGGGGACAGGGTAACACTGAAGCTTTCTTT

v_call: TRBV9
clone_size: .
d_call: .
j_call: TRBJ2-5
cdr3_aa: CASSVTALTRTQYF
cdr3_nt: TGTGCCAGCAGCGTAACAGCGTTGACTAGGACCCAGTACTTC

v_call: TRBV3-1/TRBV3-2
clone_size: .
d_call: .
j_call: TRBJ2-5
cdr3_aa: CASSQRGQETQYF
cdr3_nt: TGTGCCAGCAGCCAACGGGGTCAGGAGACCCAGTACTTC

v_call: TRBV5-1
clone_size: .
d_call: TRBD2
j_call: TRBJ2-1
cdr3_aa: CASSPGATGGGEQFF
cdr3_nt: TGCGCCAGCAGCCCCGGGGCGACGGGGGGAGGAGAGCAGTTCTTC

v_call: TRBV6-6
clone_size: .
d_call: TRBD1
j_call: TRBJ2-3
cdr3_aa: CASTKPQGRLKDTQYF
cdr3_nt: TGTGCCAGCACCAAACCACAGGGGAGACTTAAGGATACGCAGTATTTT

v_call: TRBV7-2
clone_size: .
d_call: TRBD1
j_call: TRBJ1-5
cdr3_aa: CASSRTGENQPQHF
cdr3_nt: TGTGCCAGCAGCCGGACAGGGGAGAATCAGCCCCAGCATTTT

v_call: TRBV4-1
clone_size: .
d_call: .
j_call: TRBJ1-5
cdr3_aa: CASSQDGGLGNQPQHF
cdr3_nt: TGCGCCAGCAGCCAAGATGGGGGCCTAGGCAATCAGCCCCAGCATTTT

v_call: TRBV6-5
clone_size: .
d_call: .
j_call: TRBJ1-2
cdr3_aa: CASRPDSNYGYTF
cdr3_nt: TGTGCCAGCAGGCCAGACAGCAACTATGGCTACACCTTC

v_call: TRBV27
clone_size: .
d_call: .
j_call: TRBJ1-6
cdr3_aa: CASSPWVRGNNSPLHF
cdr3_nt: TGTGCCAGCAGTCCCTGGGTCCGAGGGAATAATTCACCCCTCCACTTT

v_call: TRBV12-5
clone_size: .
d_call: TRBD2
j_call: TRBJ2-1
cdr3_aa: CASGNPSGGAVYEQFF
cdr3_nt: TGTGCTAGTGGTAATCCTAGCGGGGGGGCAGTCTATGAGCAGTTCTTC

v_call: TRBV18
clone_size: .
d_call: .
j_call: TRBJ1-1
cdr3_aa: CASSPTAMTNTEAFF
cdr3_nt: TGTGCCAGCTCACCAACAGCCATGACGAACACTGAAGCTTTCTTT

v_call: TRBV25-1
clone_size: .
d_call: .
j_call: TRBJ1-1
cdr3_aa: CATSQGTLNTEAFF
cdr3_nt: TGTGCCACCTCCCAAGGGACATTGAACACTGAAGCTTTCTTT

v_call: TRBV11-3
clone_size: .
d_call: TRBD1
j_call: TRBJ2-2
cdr3_aa: CASSPGTAKPRTGELFF
cdr3_nt: TGTGCCAGCAGCCCCGGGACAGCGAAACCCCGGACCGGGGAGCTGTTTTTT

v_call: TRBV2
clone_size: .
d_call: TRBD1
j_call: TRBJ1-1
cdr3_aa: CASSYDRAPEAFF
cdr3_nt: TGTGCCAGCAGTTATGACAGGGCGCCTGAAGCTTTCTTT

v_call: TRBV11-1
clone_size: .
d_call: TRBD2
j_call: TRBJ2-1
cdr3_aa: CASSLASGRAFNEQFF
cdr3_nt: TGTGCCAGCAGCTTAGCAAGTGGGAGGGCTTTTAATGAGCAGTTCTTC

v_call: TRBV18
clone_size: .
d_call: TRBD1
j_call: TRBJ2-7
cdr3_aa: CASSREQGAYEQYF
cdr3_nt: TGTGCCAGCTCAAGGGAACAGGGGGCCTACGAGCAGTACTTC

v_call: TRBV11-2
clone_size: once
d_call: TRBD2
j_call: TRBJ2-7
cdr3_aa: CASSFLSGFSYEQYF
cdr3_nt: TGTGCCAGCAGCTTTCTTAGCGGGTTCTCCTACGAGCAGTACTTC

v_call: TRBV5-1
clone_size: .
d_call: TRBD2
j_call: TRBJ2-1
cdr3_aa: CASSLAGGTYNEQFF
cdr3_nt: TGCGCCAGCAGCTTAGCGGGGGGCACTTACAATGAGCAGTTCTTC

v_call: TRBV6-2/TRBV6-3
clone_size: .
d_call: .
j_call: TRBJ1-2
cdr3_aa: CASSNTGVYGYTF
cdr3_nt: TGTGCCAGCAGTAATACAGGTGTCTATGGCTACACCTTC

v_call: TRBV27
clone_size: .
d_call: TRBD1
j_call: TRBJ2-3
cdr3_aa: CASSSDRGSTDTQYF
cdr3_nt: TGTGCCAGCAGTTCCGACAGGGGGAGCACAGATACGCAGTATTTT

v_call: TRBV7-3
clone_size: .
d_call: TRBD2
j_call: TRBJ2-7
cdr3_aa: CASSRGGPDYEQYF
cdr3_nt: TGTGCCAGCAGCCGCGGGGGGCCGGACTACGAGCAGTACTTC

v_call: TRBV13
clone_size: .
d_call: TRBD1
j_call: TRBJ1-1
cdr3_aa: CASSSPGQVLNTEAFF
cdr3_nt: TGTGCCAGCAGCAGTCCGGGACAGGTACTGAACACTGAAGCTTTCTTT

v_call: TRBV5-4
clone_size: .
d_call: .
j_call: TRBJ1-2
cdr3_aa: CASSSTQFGVPNYGYTF
cdr3_nt: TGTGCCAGCAGCTCTACTCAGTTCGGGGTGCCTAACTATGGCTACACCTTC

v_call: TRBV27
clone_size: .
d_call: TRBD1
j_call: TRBJ1-2
cdr3_aa: CASSFGQGASYTF
cdr3_nt: TGTGCCAGCAGTTTTGGACAGGGGGCGAGCTACACCTTC

v_call: TRBV2
clone_size: .
d_call: .
j_call: TRBJ2-2
cdr3_aa: CASTEGRAGELFF
cdr3_nt: TGTGCCAGCACAGAGGGAAGGGCCGGGGAGCTGTTTTTT

v_call: TRBV19
clone_size: .
d_call: TRBD2
j_call: TRBJ2-2
cdr3_aa: CASGGGGATGELFF
cdr3_nt: TGTGCCAGTGGCGGCGGGGGGGCTACCGGGGAGCTGTTTTTT

v_call: TRBV5-4
clone_size: .
d_call: TRBD1
j_call: TRBJ2-7
cdr3_aa: CASSSNRGRYEQYF
cdr3_nt: TGTGCCAGCAGCTCCAACAGGGGGCGGTACGAGCAGTACTTC

v_call: TRBV2
clone_size: few
d_call: TRBD2
j_call: TRBJ2-2
cdr3_aa: CASRSGADTGELFF
cdr3_nt: TGTGCCAGCAGAAGCGGGGCGGACACCGGGGAGCTGTTTTTT